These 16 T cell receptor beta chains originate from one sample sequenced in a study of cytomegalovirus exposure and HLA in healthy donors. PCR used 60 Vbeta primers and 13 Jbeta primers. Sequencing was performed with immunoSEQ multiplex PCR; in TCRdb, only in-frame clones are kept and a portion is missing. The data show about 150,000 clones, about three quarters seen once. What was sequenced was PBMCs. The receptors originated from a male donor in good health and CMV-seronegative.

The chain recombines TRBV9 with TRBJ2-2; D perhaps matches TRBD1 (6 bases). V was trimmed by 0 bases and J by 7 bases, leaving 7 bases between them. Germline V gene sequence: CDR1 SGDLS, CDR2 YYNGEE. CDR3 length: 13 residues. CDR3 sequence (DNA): TGTGCCAGCAGCGTAGGGGGGCTCGGGGAGCTGTTTTTT. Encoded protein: CASSVGGLGELFF.

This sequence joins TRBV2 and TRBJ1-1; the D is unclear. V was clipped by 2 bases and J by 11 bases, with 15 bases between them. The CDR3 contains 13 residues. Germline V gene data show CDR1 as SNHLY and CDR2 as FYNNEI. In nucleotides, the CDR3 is TGTGCCAGCAGTGAAATGTTGGAGGGAACGGCTTTCTTT. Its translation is CASSEMLEGTAFF.

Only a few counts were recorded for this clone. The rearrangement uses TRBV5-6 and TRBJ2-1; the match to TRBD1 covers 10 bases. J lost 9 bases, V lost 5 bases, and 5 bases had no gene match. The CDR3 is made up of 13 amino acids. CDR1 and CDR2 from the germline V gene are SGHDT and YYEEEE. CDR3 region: CASSDRGQGEQFF. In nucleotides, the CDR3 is TGTGCCAGCAGTGACAGGGGGCAGGGTGAGCAGTTCTTC.

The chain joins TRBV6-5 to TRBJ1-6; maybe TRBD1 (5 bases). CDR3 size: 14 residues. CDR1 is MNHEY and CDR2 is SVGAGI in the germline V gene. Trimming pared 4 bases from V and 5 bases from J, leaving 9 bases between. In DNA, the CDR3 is TGTGCCAGCAGTTCCACAGGTCATAATTCACCCCTCCACTTT. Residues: CASSSTGHNSPLHF.

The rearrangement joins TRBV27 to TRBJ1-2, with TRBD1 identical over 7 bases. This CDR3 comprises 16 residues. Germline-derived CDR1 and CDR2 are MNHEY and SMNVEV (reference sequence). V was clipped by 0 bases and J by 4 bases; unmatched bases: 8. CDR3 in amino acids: CASSLSRDSQFYGYTF. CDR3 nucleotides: TGTGCCAGCAGTTTATCTCGGGACAGCCAATTCTATGGCTACACCTTC.

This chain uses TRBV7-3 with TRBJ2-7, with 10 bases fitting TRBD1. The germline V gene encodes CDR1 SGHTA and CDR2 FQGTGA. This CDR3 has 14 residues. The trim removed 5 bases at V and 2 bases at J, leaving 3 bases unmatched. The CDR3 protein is CASSLDRGPYEQYF. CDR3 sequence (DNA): TGTGCCAGCAGCCTAGACAGGGGGCCCTACGAGCAGTACTTC.

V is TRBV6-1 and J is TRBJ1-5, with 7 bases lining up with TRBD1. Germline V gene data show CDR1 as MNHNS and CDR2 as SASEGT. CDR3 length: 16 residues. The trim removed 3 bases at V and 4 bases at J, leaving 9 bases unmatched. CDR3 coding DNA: TGTGCCAGCAGTGACAACAGGGGAGGCTTTAATCAGCCCCAGCATTTT. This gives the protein CASSDNRGGFNQPQHF.

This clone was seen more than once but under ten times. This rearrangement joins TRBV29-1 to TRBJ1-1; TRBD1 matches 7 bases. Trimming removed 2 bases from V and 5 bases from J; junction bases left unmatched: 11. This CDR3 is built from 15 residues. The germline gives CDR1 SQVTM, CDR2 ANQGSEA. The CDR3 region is CSVELSGQWTTEAFF. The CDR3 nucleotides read TGCAGCGTTGAACTTTCGGGACAGTGGACGACTGAAGCTTTCTTT.

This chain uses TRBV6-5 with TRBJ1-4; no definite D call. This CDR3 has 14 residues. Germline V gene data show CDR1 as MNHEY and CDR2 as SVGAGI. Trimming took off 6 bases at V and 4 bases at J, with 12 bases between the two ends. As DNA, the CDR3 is TGTGCCAGCAGCGCCGACGGGGATAATGAAAAACTGTTTTTT. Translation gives CASSADGDNEKLFF.

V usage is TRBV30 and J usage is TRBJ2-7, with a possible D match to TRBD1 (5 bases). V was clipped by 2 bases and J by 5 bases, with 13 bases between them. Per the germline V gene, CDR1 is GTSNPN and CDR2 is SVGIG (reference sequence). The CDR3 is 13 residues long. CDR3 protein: CAWSWQGVDEQYF. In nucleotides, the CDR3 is TGTGCCTGGAGTTGGCAGGGCGTGGACGAGCAGTACTTC.

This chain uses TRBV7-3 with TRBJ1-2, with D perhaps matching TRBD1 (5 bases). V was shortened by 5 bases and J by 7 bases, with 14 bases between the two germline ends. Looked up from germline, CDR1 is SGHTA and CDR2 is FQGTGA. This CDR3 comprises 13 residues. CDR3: CASSPSGGVGYTF. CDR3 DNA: TGTGCCAGCAGCCCCAGCGGGGGGGTTGGCTACACCTTC.

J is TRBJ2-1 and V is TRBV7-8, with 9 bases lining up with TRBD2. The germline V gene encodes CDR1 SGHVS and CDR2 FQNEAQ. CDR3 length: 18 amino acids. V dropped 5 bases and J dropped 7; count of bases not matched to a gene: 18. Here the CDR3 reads CASSAGRYSTSGFNEQFF. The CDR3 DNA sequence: TGTGCCAGCAGCGCCGGACGCTACTCGACTAGCGGATTTAATGAGCAGTTCTTC.

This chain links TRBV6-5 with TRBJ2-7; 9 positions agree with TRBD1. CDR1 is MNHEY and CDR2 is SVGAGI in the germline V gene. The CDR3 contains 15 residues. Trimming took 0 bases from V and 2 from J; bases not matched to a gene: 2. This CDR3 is CASSYSDRGAYEQYF. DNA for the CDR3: TGTGCCAGCAGTTACTCCGACAGGGGGGCCTACGAGCAGTACTTC.

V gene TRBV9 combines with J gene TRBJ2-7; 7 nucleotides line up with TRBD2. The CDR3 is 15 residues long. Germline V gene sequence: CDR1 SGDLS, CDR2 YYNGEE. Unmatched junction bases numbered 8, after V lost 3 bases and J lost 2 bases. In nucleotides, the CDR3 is TGTGCCAGCAGCGCCTCCGGGACTACCACCTACGAGCAGTACTTC. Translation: CASSASGTTTYEQYF.

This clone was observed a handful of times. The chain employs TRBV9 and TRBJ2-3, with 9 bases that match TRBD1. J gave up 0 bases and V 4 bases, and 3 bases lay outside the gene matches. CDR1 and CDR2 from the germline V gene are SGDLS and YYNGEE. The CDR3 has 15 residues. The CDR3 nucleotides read TGTGCCAGCAGCTCGGGACAGGGTAGCACAGATACGCAGTATTTT. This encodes CASSSGQGSTDTQYF.

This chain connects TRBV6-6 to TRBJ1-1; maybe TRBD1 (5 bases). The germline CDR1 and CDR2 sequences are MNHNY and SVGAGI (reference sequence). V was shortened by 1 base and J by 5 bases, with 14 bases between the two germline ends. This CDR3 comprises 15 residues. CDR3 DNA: TGTGCCAGCAGTTACTTTTCCGGGGGTCGGACTGAAGCTTTCTTT. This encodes CASSYFSGGRTEAFF.